The 13 T cell receptor beta chains below were found in one sample sequenced in a study of T cell responses to AZD1222 COVID-19 vaccine. Using immunoSEQ multiplex PCR, the repertoire was profiled, and TCRdb retains in-frame clones only, with some absent. The sample shows around 110,000 clones, about 86% of them seen only once. The source was peripheral blood, collected on day 0 of AZD1222 vaccination. The receptor set was obtained from an adult in good health.

The CDR3 region is CASSSAGLNTGELFF. CDR3 DNA: TGTGCCAGTAGTTCAGCGGGCCTAAACACCGGGGAGCTGTTTTTT. The J gene is TRBJ2-2, the V gene TRBV19, with D maybe TRBD2 (6 bases). CDR3 length: 15 amino acids. The germline V gene has CDR1 LNHDA and CDR2 SQIVND (reference sequence). With 5 bases removed from V and 2 bases from J, the gap between germline ends came to 12 bases.

V gene TRBV5-6 combines with J gene TRBJ1-6; 9 bases are shared with TRBD1. With 4 bases clipped from V and 9 bases from J, the junction kept 14 bases outside the gene matches. The CDR3 is 17 residues long. CDR1 is SGHDT, CDR2 YYEEEE, per germline. The CDR3 loop is CASSLTDRGQLVSPLHF. CDR3 DNA: TGTGCCAGCAGCCTAACGGACAGGGGACAGCTCGTTTCACCCCTCCACTTT.

The chain couples TRBV11-2 to TRBJ1-1; 11 bases are shared with TRBD1. The CDR3 totals 14 residues. Per germline, CDR1 SGHAT and CDR2 FQNNGV. After removal of 4 bases from V and 11 bases from J, the junction contained 9 bases not matched to a gene. DNA for the CDR3: TGTGCCAGCAGCTATTACGGGACAGGGGGTTTGGCTTTCTTT. The encoded protein is CASSYYGTGGLAFF. The variable domain in full, with the rest retrieved from reference TRBV11-2 and TRBJ1-1, is EAGVAQSPRYKIIEKRQSVAFWCNPISGHATLYWYQQILGQGPKLLIQFQNNGVVDDSQLPKDRFSAERLKGVDSTLKIQPAKLEDSAVYLCASSYYGTGGLAFFGQGTRLTVV.

The J gene is TRBJ2-3, the V gene TRBV7-2; the D gene could be TRBD1 or TRBD2 (5 bases each). The CDR3 is made up of 18 amino acids. Germline V gene lookup returns CDR1 SGHTA and CDR2 FQGNSA. V was clipped by 1 base and J by 1 base, with 18 bases between them. In DNA, the CDR3 is TGTGCCAGCAGCTTAGTCGGGACCAAGAGGGTAGGCACAGATACGCAGTATTTT. Protein: CASSLVGTKRVGTDTQYF.

The chain recombines TRBV4-3 with TRBJ2-5; 15 positions agree with TRBD2. This CDR3 is 18 amino acids long. Per germline, CDR1 LGHNA and CDR2 YSLEER. The V and J ends lost 0 bases and 5 bases, in that order; junction bases with no gene match: 7. The CDR3 is CASSQDGLAGGSMETQYF. In DNA, the CDR3 is TGCGCCAGCAGCCAAGACGGACTAGCGGGGGGGTCGATGGAGACCCAGTACTTC.

In this sample, this clone turned up a few times. This rearrangement joins TRBV27 to TRBJ1-5, with 10 bases fitting TRBD1. Trimming cost V 6 bases and J 3 bases; bases outside gene matches: 8. Germline V gene sequence: CDR1 MNHEY, CDR2 SMNVEV (reference sequence). The length of the CDR3 is 16 residues. The CDR3 coding sequence is TGTGCCAGCAGCCTAGGGACAGGGGAAAACAATCAGCCCCAGCATTTT. Its translation is CASSLGTGENNQPQHF.

A few counts support this clone. The genes are TRBV19 and TRBJ1-2, with 7 bases that match TRBD1. This CDR3 contains 14 residues. V was pared by 7 bases and J by 4 bases, with 9 bases of the junction left unmatched. Germline V gives CDR1 LNHDA, CDR2 SQIVND (reference sequence). The CDR3 bases are TGTGCCAGTACTCCGGGAGGGGGCGGCTATGGCTACACCTTC. As protein: CASTPGGGGYGYTF.

This chain links TRBV4-3 with TRBJ2-5; TRBD1 agrees at 9 bases. The V and J ends lost 2 bases and 4 bases, in that order; junction bases with no gene match: 11. CDR1 and CDR2 from the germline V gene are LGHNA and YSLEER. This CDR3 contains 17 residues. The CDR3 DNA follows: TGCGCCAGCAGCCAATTTTCACAGGGGGCGCGGATAGAGACCCAGTACTTC. It codes for CASSQFSQGARIETQYF.

The gene calls are TRBV19 and TRBJ1-2, with D possibly TRBD1 on 5 matching bases. The germline V and J ends were trimmed by 2 bases and 7 bases, with 11 bases remaining between them. This CDR3 is built from 13 residues. Germline V gives CDR1 LNHDA, CDR2 SQIVND (reference sequence). CDR3 protein: CASSIIQGLGYTF. The CDR3 nucleotides read TGTGCCAGTAGTATAATTCAGGGTCTTGGCTACACCTTC.

This clone showed up just a few times. The rearrangement uses TRBV7-8 and TRBJ2-1, with D possibly TRBD1 on 7 matching bases. With 6 bases removed from V and 0 bases from J, the gap between germline ends came to 18 bases. This CDR3 is built from 17 residues. Germline assignment: CDR1 SGHVS and CDR2 FQNEAQ. CDR3 nucleotides: TGTGCCAGCAGTCCGTCCAGGGGGGTGAGCTCCTACAATGAGCAGTTCTTC. It translates to CASSPSRGVSSYNEQFF.

The genes are TRBV18 and TRBJ2-7; TRBD1 is a possible D gene (6 bases). Germline-derived CDR1 and CDR2 are KGHSH and LQKENI. This CDR3 has 16 residues. Trimming stripped 1 base from V and 2 bases from J, with 15 bases between. CDR3 region: CASSPLAGTSTYEQYF. In DNA, the CDR3 is TGTGCCAGCTCACCACTCGCCGGGACAAGTACCTACGAGCAGTACTTC.

In its sample, this clone was seen once. CDR3 loop: CASSPSSRETQYF. Here the CDR3 DNA reads TGTGCCAGCTCACCGAGTTCCCGAGAGACCCAGTACTTC. This chain connects TRBV18 to TRBJ2-5; D remains ambiguous. The germline V gene encodes CDR1 KGHSH and CDR2 LQKENI. The CDR3 totals 13 residues. The ends were cut back, 3 bases at V and 4 bases at J, with 9 bases in the middle.

This chain uses TRBV15 with TRBJ1-2; TRBD1 matches 10 bases. This CDR3 has 13 residues. Trimming at V came to 5 bases and at J to 4 bases, leaving 1 base not matched to a gene. CDR1 LNHNV and CDR2 YYDKDF come from the germline V gene (reference sequence). The CDR3 coding sequence is TGTGCCACCAGCGGGACAGGGGCCTATGGCTACACCTTC. Its protein product is CATSGTGAYGYTF.